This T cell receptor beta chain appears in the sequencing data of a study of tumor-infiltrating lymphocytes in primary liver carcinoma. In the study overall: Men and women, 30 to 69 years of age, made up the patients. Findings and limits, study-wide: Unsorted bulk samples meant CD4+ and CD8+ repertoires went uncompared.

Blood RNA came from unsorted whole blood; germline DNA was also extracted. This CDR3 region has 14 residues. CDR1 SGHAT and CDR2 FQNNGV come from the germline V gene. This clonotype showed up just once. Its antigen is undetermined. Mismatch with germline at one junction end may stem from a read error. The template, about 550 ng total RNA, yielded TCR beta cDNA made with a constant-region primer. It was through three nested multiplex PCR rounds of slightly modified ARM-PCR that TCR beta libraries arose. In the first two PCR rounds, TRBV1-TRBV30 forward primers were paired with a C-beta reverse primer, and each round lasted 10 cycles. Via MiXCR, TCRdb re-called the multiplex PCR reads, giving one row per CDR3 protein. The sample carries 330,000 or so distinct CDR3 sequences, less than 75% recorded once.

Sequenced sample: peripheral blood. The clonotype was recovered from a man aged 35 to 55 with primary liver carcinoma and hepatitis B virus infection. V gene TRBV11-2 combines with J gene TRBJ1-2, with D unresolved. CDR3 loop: CASSLETVNYGHTF. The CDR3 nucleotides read TGTGCCAGCAGCTTAGAAACCGTCAACTATGGCCACACCTTC.